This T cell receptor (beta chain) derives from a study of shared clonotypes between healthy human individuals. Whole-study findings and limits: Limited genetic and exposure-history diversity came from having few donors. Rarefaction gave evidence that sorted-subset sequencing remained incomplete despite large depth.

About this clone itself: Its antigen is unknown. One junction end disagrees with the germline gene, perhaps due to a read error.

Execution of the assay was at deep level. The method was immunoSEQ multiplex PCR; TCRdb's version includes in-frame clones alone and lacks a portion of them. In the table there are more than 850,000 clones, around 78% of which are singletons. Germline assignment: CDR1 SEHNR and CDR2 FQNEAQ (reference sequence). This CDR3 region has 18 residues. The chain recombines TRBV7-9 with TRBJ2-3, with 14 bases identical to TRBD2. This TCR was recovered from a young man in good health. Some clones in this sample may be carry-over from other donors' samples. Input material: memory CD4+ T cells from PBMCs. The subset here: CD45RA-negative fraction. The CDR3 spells CASSPGGRLAGGRDTQCF. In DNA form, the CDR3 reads TGTGCCAGCAGCCCAGGTGGTCGACTAGCGGGAGGGCGAGATACGCAGTGTTTT.